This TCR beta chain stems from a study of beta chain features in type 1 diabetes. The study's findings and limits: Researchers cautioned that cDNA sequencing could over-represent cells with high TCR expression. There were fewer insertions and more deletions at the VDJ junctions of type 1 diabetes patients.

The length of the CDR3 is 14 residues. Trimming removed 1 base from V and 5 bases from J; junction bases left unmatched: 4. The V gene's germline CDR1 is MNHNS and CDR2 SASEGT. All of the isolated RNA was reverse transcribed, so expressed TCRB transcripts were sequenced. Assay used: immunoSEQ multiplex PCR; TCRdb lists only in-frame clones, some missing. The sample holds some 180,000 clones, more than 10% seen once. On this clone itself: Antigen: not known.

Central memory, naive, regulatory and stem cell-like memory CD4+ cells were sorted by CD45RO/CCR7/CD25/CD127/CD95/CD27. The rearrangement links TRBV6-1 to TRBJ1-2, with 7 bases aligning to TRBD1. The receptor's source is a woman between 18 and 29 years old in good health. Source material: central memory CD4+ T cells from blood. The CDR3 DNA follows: TGTGCCAGCAGTGAAGGCTACAGGGGTTATGGCTACACCTTC. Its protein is CASSEGYRGYGYTF.